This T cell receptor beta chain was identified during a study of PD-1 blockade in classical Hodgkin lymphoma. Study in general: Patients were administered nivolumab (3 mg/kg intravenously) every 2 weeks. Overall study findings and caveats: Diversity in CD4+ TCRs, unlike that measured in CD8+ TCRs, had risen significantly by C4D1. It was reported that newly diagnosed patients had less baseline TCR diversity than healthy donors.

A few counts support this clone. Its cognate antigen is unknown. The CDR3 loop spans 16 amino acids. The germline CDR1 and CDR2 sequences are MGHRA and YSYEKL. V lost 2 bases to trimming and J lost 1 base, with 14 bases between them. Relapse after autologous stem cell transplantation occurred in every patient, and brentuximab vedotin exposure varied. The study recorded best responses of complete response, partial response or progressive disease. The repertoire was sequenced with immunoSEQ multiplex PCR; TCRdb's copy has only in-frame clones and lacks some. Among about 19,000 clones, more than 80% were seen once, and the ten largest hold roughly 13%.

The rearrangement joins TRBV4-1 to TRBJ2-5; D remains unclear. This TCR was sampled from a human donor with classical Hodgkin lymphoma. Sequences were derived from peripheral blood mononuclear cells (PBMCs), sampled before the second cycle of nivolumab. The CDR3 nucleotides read TGCGCCAGCAGCCAACTTAATATGGGGTTCCAAGAGACCCAGTACTTC. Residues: CASSQLNMGFQETQYF.